Listed below are T cell receptor beta chains from one sample, sequenced in a study of OX40 agonist ivuxolimab in advanced cancers. Generated by immunoSEQ multiplex PCR, the TCRdb table keeps only in-frame clones and is missing some. In the table there are about 73,000 clones, approximately 85% of which are singletons. This specimen consisted of CD4+ or CD8+ T cells sorted from blood, obtained in a trial of the OX40 agonist ivuxolimab. These receptors all stem from an adult with an advanced solid tumor such as melanoma, head and neck, liver or kidney cancer. The CDR3 runs from the conserved cysteine through the conserved F or W. A D gene is named only where the DNA matches it firmly. Where a row states a size, it is once, few, many or the class of an expanded clone; other rows omit it.

J gene	V gene	clone size	D gene	CDR3 DNA	CDR3 protein
TRBJ2-2	TRBV19	NA	TRBD1	TGTGCCAGTAGTCTCCGCCTGGACAGGGGCGGCACCGGGGAGCTGTTTTTT	CASSLRLDRGGTGELFF
TRBJ2-3	TRBV27	NA	NA	TGTGCCAGCAGTTTCTCTAGCGCAAGTACAGATACGCAGTATTTT	CASSFSSASTDTQYF
TRBJ1-3	TRBV16	NA	TRBD1	TGTGCCAGCAGCCAACGGACAGGTACTGGAAACACCATATATTTT	CASSQRTGTGNTIYF
TRBJ2-7	TRBV18	NA	TRBD2	TGTGCCAGCTCACCTGAAATAGCGGGGTTTTCCGAGCAGTACTTC	CASSPEIAGFSEQYF
TRBJ1-1	TRBV5-1	few	TRBD1	TGCGCCAGCAGCTTCTCGGTAGGACAGGGGGCGCGGGGCACTGAAGCTTTCTTT	CASSFSVGQGARGTEAFF
TRBJ2-6	TRBV9	NA	TRBD2	TGTGCCAGCAGCGCCACGGGAGGGCAGGCTGGGGCCAACGTCCTGACTTTC	CASSATGGQAGANVLTF
TRBJ1-1	TRBV5-1	NA	NA	TGCGCCAGCCGGCCGGGAGCTACCCCGAACACTGAAGCTTTCTTT	CASRPGATPNTEAFF
TRBJ1-1	TRBV6-6	few	NA	TGTGCCAGCGACCGACAGGTGAACACTGAAGCTTTCTTT	CASDRQVNTEAFF
TRBJ2-7	TRBV28	NA	TRBD2	TGTGCCAGCAGTTTATATCGGCTAGCGGGGGAGCAGTACTTC	CASSLYRLAGEQYF
TRBJ1-5	TRBV19	few	NA	TGTGCCAGTAGTATAGATGGGGGTCCTCAGGGGTATCAGCCCCAGCATTTT	CASSIDGGPQGYQPQHF
TRBJ1-1	TRBV10-3	NA	NA	TGTGCCATTACCACCCTCCCCAGGGACACTGAAGCTTTCTTT	CAITTLPRDTEAFF
TRBJ1-5	TRBV18	NA	NA	TGTGCCAGCTCACCACCTGGCCTCGGGAGCAATCAGCCCCAGCATTTT	CASSPPGLGSNQPQHF
TRBJ2-4	TRBV7-9	NA	NA	TGTGCCAGCAGCTTAGCGGGGGCAACCAAAAACATTCAGTACTTC	CASSLAGATKNIQYF
TRBJ1-2	TRBV7-9	NA	TRBD1	TGTGCCAGCAGCTTCGACAGGGGACGCGGTGGACCTGGCTACACCTTC	CASSFDRGRGGPGYTF
TRBJ2-7	TRBV7-2	NA	NA	TGTGCCAGCAGCTTGGCCTTGGGGGAGCAGTACTTC	CASSLALGEQYF
TRBJ1-4	TRBV7-9	NA	NA	TGTGCCAGCAGTGATATAGGAAAACTGTTTTTT	CASSDIGKLFF